Detailed here is one TCR beta chain. This table comes from immunoSEQ multiplex PCR, and its TCRdb copy is limited to in-frame clones, with some not included. The sample contains 200,000 to 300,000 clones, about nine tenths of which appear only once. The data stem from a study of blood T cell repertoires in COVID-19. The CDR3 is made up of 17 amino acids. Germline CDR1 is ENHRY and CDR2 is SYGVKD. Trimming at V came to 4 bases and at J to 2 bases, leaving 10 bases not matched to a gene. Sequenced material: peripheral blood. The origin of this receptor is a young man with COVID-19, enrolled during active disease. The chain has TRBV10-3 and TRBJ2-3; 9 bases are shared with TRBD2. The CDR3 loop is CAISVSASGEFTDTQYF. The CDR3 nucleotides read TGTGCCATCAGTGTTTCGGCTAGCGGGGAATTCACAGATACGCAGTATTTT.